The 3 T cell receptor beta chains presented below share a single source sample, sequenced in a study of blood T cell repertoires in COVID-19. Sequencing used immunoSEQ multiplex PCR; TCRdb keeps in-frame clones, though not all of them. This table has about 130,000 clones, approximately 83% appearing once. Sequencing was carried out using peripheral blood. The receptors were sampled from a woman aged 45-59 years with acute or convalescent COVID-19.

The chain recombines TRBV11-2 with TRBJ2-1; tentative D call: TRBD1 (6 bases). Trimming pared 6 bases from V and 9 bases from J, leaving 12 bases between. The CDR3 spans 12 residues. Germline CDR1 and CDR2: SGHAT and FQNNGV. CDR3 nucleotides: TGTGCCAGCAGACGACAGGTCAGTGAGCAGTTCTTC. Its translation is CASRRQVSEQFF.

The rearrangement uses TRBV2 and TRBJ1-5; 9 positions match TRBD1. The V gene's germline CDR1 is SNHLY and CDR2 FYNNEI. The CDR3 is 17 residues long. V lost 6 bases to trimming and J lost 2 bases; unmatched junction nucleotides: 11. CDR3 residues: CASSNRQGVGGNQPQHF. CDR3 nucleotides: TGTGCCAGCAGCAACAGACAGGGGGTTGGAGGCAATCAGCCCCAGCATTTT. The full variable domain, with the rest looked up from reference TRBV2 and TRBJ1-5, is EPEVTQTPSHQVTQMGQEVILRCVPISNHLYFYWYRQILGQKVEFLVSFYNNEISEKSEIFDDQFSVERPDGSNFTLKIRSTKLEDSAMYFCASSNRQGVGGNQPQHFGDGTRLSIL.

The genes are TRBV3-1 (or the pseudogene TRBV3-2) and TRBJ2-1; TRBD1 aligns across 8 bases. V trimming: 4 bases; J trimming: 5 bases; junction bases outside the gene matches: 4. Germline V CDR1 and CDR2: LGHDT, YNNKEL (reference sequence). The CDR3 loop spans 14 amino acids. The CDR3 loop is CASSLQGANNEQFF. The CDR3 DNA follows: TGTGCCAGCAGCCTCCAGGGGGCCAACAATGAGCAGTTCTTC.